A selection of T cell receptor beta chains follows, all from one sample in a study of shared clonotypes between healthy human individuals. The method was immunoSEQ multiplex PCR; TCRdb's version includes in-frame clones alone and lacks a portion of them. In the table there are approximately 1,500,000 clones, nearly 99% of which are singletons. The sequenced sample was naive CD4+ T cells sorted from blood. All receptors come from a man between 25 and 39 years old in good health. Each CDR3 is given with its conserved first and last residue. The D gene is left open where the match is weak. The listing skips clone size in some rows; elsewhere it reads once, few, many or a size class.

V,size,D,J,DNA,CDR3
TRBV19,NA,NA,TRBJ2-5,TGTGCCAGTACCCAAAGCGGCATTGAGACCCAGTACTTC,CASTQSGIETQYF
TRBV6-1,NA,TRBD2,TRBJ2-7,TGTGCCAGCAGTGAACCATGGACTAGCGGGAGCGAGCAGTACTTC,CASSEPWTSGSEQYF
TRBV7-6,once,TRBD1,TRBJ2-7,TGTGCCAGCGGACAGGGCGTCTACGAGCAGTACTTC,CASGQGVYEQYF
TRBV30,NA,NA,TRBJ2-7,TGTGCCTGGAGTGTACGACAGGGACTGAGGGGGACCTACGAGCAGTACTTC,CAWSVRQGLRGTYEQYF
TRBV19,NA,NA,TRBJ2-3,TGTGCCAGTAGTACTACTCTTAGAGATACGCAGTATTTT,CASSTTLRDTQYF
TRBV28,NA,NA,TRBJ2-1,TGTGCCAGCAGGGTCCTACGGGTCTCCTACAATGAGCAGTTCTTC,CASRVLRVSYNEQFF
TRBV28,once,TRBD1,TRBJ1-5,TGTGCCAGCACTCCGCAGACAGGGCACGGCAATCAGCCCCAGCATTTT,CASTPQTGHGNQPQHF
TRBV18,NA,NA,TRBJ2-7,TGTGCCAGCTCACCTAATTCATACGAGCAGTACTTC,CASSPNSYEQYF
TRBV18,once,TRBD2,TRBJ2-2,TGTGCCAGCTCACCAGTAGGACTAGCGGGCACCGGGGAGCTGTTTTTT,CASSPVGLAGTGELFF
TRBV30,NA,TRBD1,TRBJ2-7,TGTGCCTGGAGTGTAAGTTGGGGGACAGGGAGGCACGAGCAGTACTTC,CAWSVSWGTGRHEQYF